This entry lists 11 T cell receptor beta chains sequenced from one sample in a study of shared clonotypes between healthy human individuals. Produced via immunoSEQ multiplex PCR; TCRdb's table is partial and in-frame only. The sample shows a few million clones, just over 90% of them seen only once. The specimen sequenced was naive CD4+ T cells from PBMCs. Documented subset: CD45RA+ positively selected. The receptor source for this set is a man between 18 and 29 years old in good health. Some clones in this sample may be carry-over from other donors' samples.

This clone appeared a single time. V gene TRBV5-4 combines with J gene TRBJ2-7; D is unresolved. V dropped 0 bases and J dropped 7 bases, with 14 bases sitting between them. CDR3 size: 14 residues. CDR1 and CDR2 (germline): SGHNT, YYREEE (reference sequence). For the CDR3, the DNA is TGTGCCAGCAGCTTGGATCTTGCGGTAGGGGAGCAGTACTTC. It translates to CASSLDLAVGEQYF.

This chain links TRBV10-3 with TRBJ2-4; D gene uncertain. The CDR3 has 13 residues. Germline CDR1 ENHRY, CDR2 SYGVKD. V lost 2 bases and J 0 bases, leaving 2 bases between the germline ends. The CDR3 DNA is TGTGCCATCAGTGAGATAGCCAAAAACATTCAGTACTTC. Translating gives CAISEIAKNIQYF.

About this clone itself: This specimen includes other DNA sequences encoding the same CDR3. The chain combines TRBV20-1 with TRBJ2-5; D ambiguous. V was shortened by 0 bases and J by 5 bases, with 4 bases between the two germline ends. The CDR3 is 11 residues long. Germline CDR1 DFQATT, CDR2 SNEGSKA (reference sequence). In DNA, the CDR3 is TGCAGTGCTAGAGATCAGGAGACCCAGTACTTC. Translated: CSARDQETQYF.

The CDR3 DNA reads TGTGCCAGCACAAACTCCCTCAATGAGCAGTTCTTC. Amino acids: CASTNSLNEQFF. This chain connects TRBV6-5 to TRBJ2-1; D not certain. This CDR3 region has 12 residues. Germline CDR1 MNHEY, CDR2 SVGAGI. Trimming removed 7 bases at V and 6 bases at J, with 10 bases between.

Turning to this clone: The same CDR3 is also encoded by other DNA sequences in this sample. J is TRBJ1-1 and V is TRBV5-1; D ambiguous. V was cut by 0 bases and J by 2 bases, with 8 bases left in between. The CDR3 runs to 14 residues. Germline CDR1 is SGHRS and CDR2 is YFSETQ. The CDR3 reads CASSLVGINTEAFF. CDR3 nucleotide sequence: TGCGCCAGCAGCTTGGTCGGGATCAACACTGAAGCTTTCTTT.

The chain links TRBV7-2 to TRBJ2-7; tentative D call: TRBD2 (5 bases). The CDR3 contains 12 residues. The V gene lost 5 bases and the J gene lost 6 bases, with 11 bases spanning the gap. Per germline, CDR1 SGHTA and CDR2 FQGNSA. CDR3 nucleotide sequence: TGTGCCAGCAGCCTACTGAGGGTCGAGCAGTACTTC. It translates to CASSLLRVEQYF.

This chain connects TRBV19 to TRBJ1-1; maybe TRBD1 (5 bases). The CDR3 length is 13 residues. From germline, CDR1 is LNHDA and CDR2 SQIVND (reference sequence). Trimming took 3 bases from V and 5 from J, leaving 10 bases between them. CDR3 in DNA: TGTGCCAGTAGTATCAATTGGGGGACTGAAGCTTTCTTT. This gives the protein CASSINWGTEAFF.

The rearrangement uses TRBV27 and TRBJ1-5, with 7 bases lining up with TRBD1. Per germline, CDR1 MNHEY and CDR2 SMNVEV (reference sequence). CDR3 length: 16 amino acids. After removal of 5 bases from V and 0 bases from J, the junction contained 7 bases not matched to a gene. The CDR3 loop reads CASSGYRGSSNQPQHF. The CDR3 DNA sequence: TGTGCCAGCAGTGGATACAGGGGTTCTAGCAATCAGCCCCAGCATTTT.

The rearrangement links TRBV4-2 to TRBJ2-3; TRBD2 agrees at 8 bases. The CDR3 covers 16 residues. CDR1 and CDR2 (germline): LGHNA, YNFKEQ. V was clipped by 1 base and J by 4 bases; unmatched bases: 7. The CDR3 loop reads CASSQGSGMGADTQYF. The CDR3 nucleotides are TGTGCCAGCAGCCAAGGTAGCGGGATGGGGGCAGATACGCAGTATTTT.

The chain is built from TRBV5-8 and TRBJ1-5, with unresolved D. Germline CDR1 SGHTS, CDR2 YDEGEE. Trimming left V 3 bases short and J 7 bases short, with 11 bases between. This CDR3 has 13 residues. CDR3 amino acids: CASSSSVGQPQHF. DNA for the CDR3: TGTGCCAGCAGCTCCTCGGTTGGACAGCCCCAGCATTTT.

The V call is TRBV30, the J call TRBJ2-7; no firm D call. CDR1 is GTSNPN, CDR2 SVGIG, per germline (reference sequence). V gave up 4 bases and J gave up 2 bases, with 15 bases separating them. This CDR3 has 14 residues. CDR3 protein: CAWNRPGRTYEQYF. Written as DNA, the CDR3 is TGTGCCTGGAACCGGCCGGGTCGGACCTACGAGCAGTACTTC.